This T cell receptor (beta chain) was retrieved from a study of blood T cells in healthy people across ages. Using a J-beta primer mix together with a sample-barcoded 5' primer, a second PCR was run for about 6 to 11 cycles. TCRdb reprocessed the 5' RACE reads with MiXCR, giving one entry per CDR3 protein. The table shows roughly 2 million distinct CDR3 sequences, with about 49% occurring only once. General study results and limits: Possibly confounding the expanded clonotype changes was the fact that donor CMV status was unknown.

Worth noting for this clonotype: The antigen is undetermined.

J lost 10 bases, V lost 2 bases, and 7 bases had no gene match. CDR1 and CDR2 (germline): SGHTA, FQGNSA. The CDR3 runs to 14 residues. This sequence originates from a woman in her forties in good health. V gene TRBV7-2 combines with J gene TRBJ2-1; 8 nucleotides line up with TRBD1. The sequencing input was blood. This chain's CDR3 is CASSLRQGLGEQFF. For the CDR3, the DNA is TGTGCCAGCAGCTTACGACAGGGGCTGGGAGAGCAGTTCTTC.